This passage covers 25 T cell receptor beta chains from one sample sequenced in a study of T cell responses to AZD1222 COVID-19 vaccine. Only in-frame clones appear in the TCRdb table, and some are missing; sequencing was by immunoSEQ multiplex PCR. The sample includes roughly 40,000 clones, less than 95% seen only once; the top ten take over 35%. Material: peripheral blood, obtained 28 days after the second AZD1222 dose. These receptors were obtained from an adult who received the AZD1222 COVID-19 vaccine.

This clone has just one count. V gene TRBV7-9 combines with J gene TRBJ1-5; 7 bases are a match to TRBD1. The V gene end was trimmed by 4 bases and the J gene end by 4 bases; junction bases not matched to a gene: 7. The length of the CDR3 is 15 residues. CDR1 SEHNR and CDR2 FQNEAQ come from the germline V gene (reference sequence). The CDR3 spells CASSSGTAENQPQHF. CDR3 in DNA: TGTGCCAGCAGCTCCGGGACAGCGGAAAATCAGCCCCAGCATTTT. Full variable domain (missing parts from reference TRBV7-9 and TRBJ1-5): DTGVSQNPRHKITKRGQNVTFRCDPISEHNRLYWYRQTLGQGPEFLTYFQNEAQLEKSRLLSDRFSAERPKGSFSTLEIQRTEQGDSAMYLCASSSGTAENQPQHFGDGTRLSIL.

V is TRBV5-8 and J is TRBJ1-5, with 10 bases lining up with TRBD1. V was pared by 2 bases and J by 4 bases, with 3 bases of the junction left unmatched. Per the germline V gene, CDR1 is SGHTS and CDR2 is YDEGEE. This CDR3 spans 15 amino acids. The CDR3 region has the DNA TGTGCCAGCAGCTTACCGGGACAGGGGAATCAGCCCCAGCATTTT. Protein product: CASSLPGQGNQPQHF. Full variable domain (rest looked up from reference TRBV5-8 and TRBJ1-5): EAGVTQSPTHLIKTRGQQATLRCSPISGHTSVYWYQQALGLGLQFLLWYDEGEERNRGNFPPRFSGRQFPNYSSELNVNALELEDSALYLCASSLPGQGNQPQHFGDGTRLSIL.

The V and J genes are TRBV15 and TRBJ2-3, with D possibly matching TRBD1 (6 bases). Trimming took 3 bases from V and 2 from J, leaving 15 bases between them. Germline assignment: CDR1 LNHNV and CDR2 YYDKDF (reference sequence). The CDR3 sequence is 16 residues long. As DNA, the CDR3 is TGTGCCACCAGCAGGACAGGTCTTGGAAACACAGATACGCAGTATTTT. Translating gives CATSRTGLGNTDTQYF.

The rearrangement uses TRBV9 and TRBJ2-1; TRBD2 matches at 11 bases. J gave up 2 bases and V 3 bases, and 10 bases lay outside the gene matches. CDR3 length: 18 residues. The germline CDR1 and CDR2 sequences are SGDLS and YYNGEE. CDR3 sequence: CASSASSGGLAAYNEQFF. The CDR3 DNA reads as TGTGCCAGCAGCGCTTCTAGCGGGGGGCTCGCGGCCTACAATGAGCAGTTCTTC.

The chain recombines TRBV4-1 with TRBJ1-1, with TRBD1 identical over 7 bases. Looked up from germline, CDR1 is MGHRA and CDR2 is YSYEKL. The V and J ends lost 2 bases and 4 bases, in that order; junction bases with no gene match: 7. The CDR3 has 15 residues. The chain's CDR3 is CASSQRQGWSTEAFF. CDR3 DNA sequence: TGCGCCAGCAGCCAACGACAGGGATGGAGCACTGAAGCTTTCTTT.

The chain joins TRBV6-5 to TRBJ1-5, with a tentative D call TRBD1 (5 bases). The CDR3 is made up of 15 amino acids. The germline V gene encodes CDR1 MNHEY and CDR2 SVGAGI. The V gene lost 6 bases and the J gene lost 3 bases, with 15 bases spanning the gap. In DNA form, the CDR3 reads TGTGCCAGCAGCCCCTTGGGAGGGGTCAATCAGCCCCAGCATTTT. Its translation: CASSPLGGVNQPQHF.

The chain couples TRBV30 to TRBJ1-1; unclear D gene. Per germline, CDR1 GTSNPN and CDR2 SVGIG (reference sequence). This CDR3 region has 13 residues. Trimming took off 6 bases at V and 3 bases at J, with 14 bases between the two ends. CDR3 nucleotide sequence: TGTGCCTGCCTAGGGTTTTCGGACACTGAAGCTTTCTTT. Translated, it gives CACLGFSDTEAFF.

The V and J genes are TRBV6-5 and TRBJ1-2, with no clear D. The length of the CDR3 is 14 residues. Trimming shortened V by 0 bases and J by 6 bases, and 11 bases separated the two germline ends. CDR1 and CDR2 (germline): MNHEY, SVGAGI. The CDR3 protein is CASSYSWTAHGYTF. The DNA of the CDR3 is TGTGCCAGCAGTTACTCGTGGACGGCCCATGGCTACACCTTC.

The V and J genes are TRBV6-5 and TRBJ2-3; D might be TRBD2 (6 bases). The CDR3 has 15 residues. Between the trimmed V and J ends, which lost 6 bases and 3 bases, there was a span of 16 bases. Germline assignment: CDR1 MNHEY and CDR2 SVGAGI. The CDR3 spells CASSRDRLATDTQYF. CDR3 nucleotides: TGTGCCAGCAGCCGGGACCGCCTAGCGACAGATACGCAGTATTTT.

The chain employs TRBV5-1 and TRBJ2-5; 10 positions match TRBD2. With V trimmed by 7 bases and J by 7 bases, 13 bases remained unmatched. CDR3 length equals 15 residues. The germline gives CDR1 SGHRS, CDR2 YFSETQ. The CDR3 sequence: CASSETSGGAGTQYF. For the CDR3, the DNA is TGCGCCAGCTCGGAAACGAGCGGGGGGGCCGGGACCCAGTACTTC.

The chain is built from TRBV6-5 and TRBJ1-5; the D is unclear. Trimming took 7 bases from V and 4 from J, leaving 2 bases between them. CDR3 length: 10 amino acids. Germline CDR1 MNHEY, CDR2 SVGAGI. The CDR3 DNA reads as TGTGCCAGCAATAATCAGCCCCAGCATTTT. As protein: CASNNQPQHF.

The V gene is TRBV2, the J gene TRBJ2-6; no clear D. Germline CDR1 SNHLY, CDR2 FYNNEI. Trimming pared 2 bases from V and 0 bases from J, leaving 5 bases between. This CDR3 has 15 amino acids. CDR3 coding DNA: TGTGCCAGCAGTGAATCATACTCTGGGGCCAACGTCCTGACTTTC. Its protein is CASSESYSGANVLTF.

This clone was found a few times. V gene TRBV28 combines with J gene TRBJ2-7, with D unclear. V was clipped by 6 bases and J by 6 bases, with 12 bases between them. CDR1 is MDHEN, CDR2 SYDVKM, per germline. The CDR3 consists of 12 residues. The CDR3 loop reads CASSLTSSEQYF. In nucleotides, the CDR3 is TGTGCCAGCAGCCTGACTTCAAGCGAGCAGTACTTC.

J is TRBJ2-2 and V is TRBV6-5, with D unresolved. This CDR3 has 15 amino acids. Trimming took 6 bases from V and 3 from J, leaving 14 bases between them. CDR1 and CDR2 from the germline V gene are MNHEY and SVGAGI. The CDR3, as DNA: TGTGCCAGCAGCGAGTTACGGGCGGACACCGGGGAGCTGTTTTTT. Amino acid sequence: CASSELRADTGELFF.

This CDR3 reads CASSLKGTYSGNTIYF. In nucleotides, the CDR3 is TGTGCCAGCAGCCTGAAGGGGACGTACTCTGGAAACACCATATATTTT. The chain links TRBV3-1 (or the pseudogene TRBV3-2) to TRBJ1-3, with D maybe TRBD1 (5 bases). The CDR3 has 16 amino acids. V lost 4 bases and J lost 0, with 13 bases in between. Germline assignment: CDR1 LGHDT and CDR2 YNNKEL (reference sequence).

The chain has TRBV9 and TRBJ2-2; 12 bases map to TRBD2. V lost 4 bases to trimming and J lost 8 bases; unmatched junction nucleotides: 9. CDR1 is SGDLS, CDR2 YYNGEE, per germline. CDR3 length: 16 residues. The DNA of the CDR3 is TGTGCCAGCAGCATCATGACTAGCGGGGGTTCAGGGGAGCTGTTTTTT. Translation gives CASSIMTSGGSGELFF.

This chain connects TRBV9 to TRBJ1-2, with 7 bases lining up with TRBD1. CDR1 is SGDLS, CDR2 YYNGEE, per germline. CDR3 length equals 13 residues. V dropped 0 bases and J dropped 10; count of bases not matched to a gene: 6. The CDR3 DNA sequence: TGTGCCAGCAGCGTAGTGACAGGGACAGACTACACCTTC. Protein sequence: CASSVVTGTDYTF.

The rearrangement uses TRBV30 and TRBJ2-5; possible D gene TRBD2, 5 bases. The CDR3 covers 17 residues. V lost 0 bases and J lost 0, with 17 bases in between. Germline V gene sequence: CDR1 GTSNPN, CDR2 SVGIG (reference sequence). CDR3 region: CAWSVSPPTGNQETQYF. CDR3 in DNA: TGTGCCTGGAGTGTATCCCCTCCTACGGGGAACCAAGAGACCCAGTACTTC.

The rearrangement links TRBV30 to TRBJ1-2; the D gene is possibly TRBD1 (6 bases). CDR3 size: 13 residues. Germline assignment: CDR1 GTSNPN and CDR2 SVGIG (reference sequence). The V gene lost 1 base and the J gene lost 9 bases, with 15 bases spanning the gap. The CDR3 DNA follows: TGTGCCTGGAGTGGGACAGCCCAAAAGAGCTACACCTTC. This translates into CAWSGTAQKSYTF.

The gene calls are TRBV21-1 and TRBJ2-3; the table's TRBD2 call for D was not verified on the DNA. TRBV21-1 is deemed a pseudogene. CDR3 size: 11 residues. CDR3 residues: CASRCLYTQYF. The DNA for the CDR3 is TGTGCCAGCAGGTGTCTCTATACGCAGTATTTT.

V is TRBV6-5 and J is TRBJ1-3, with 8 bases that match TRBD1. Looked up from germline, CDR1 is MNHEY and CDR2 is SVGAGI. The length of the CDR3 is 14 residues. V lost 6 bases and J lost 2; bases outside the gene matches: 3. The DNA of the CDR3 is TGTGCCAGCAGCAGGGGGCTAACTGGAAACACCATATATTTT. Translation: CASSRGLTGNTIYF.

There are a few counts of this clone. The sample carries other DNA sequences with the same CDR3. V and J are TRBV19 and TRBJ2-3; D is unclear. Germline loops: CDR1 LNHDA, CDR2 SQIVND (reference sequence). The CDR3 totals 16 residues. Deletions cut 1 base from V and 1 base from J, with 12 bases between. CDR3 region: CASSIGTGEGTDTQYF. The DNA of the CDR3 is TGTGCCAGTAGTATAGGAACTGGTGAGGGCACAGATACGCAGTATTTT.

The rearrangement joins TRBV6-5 to TRBJ1-1; D is unresolved. Germline values: CDR1 MNHEY, CDR2 SVGAGI. This CDR3 region has 14 residues. Trimming cost V 9 bases and J 7 bases, with 21 bases left between them. Here the CDR3 DNA reads TGTGCCAGTCGTAGGGATTATGACAACCATGAAGCTTTCTTT. Protein sequence: CASRRDYDNHEAFF.

The chain uses TRBV6-4 and TRBJ2-1; D not resolved. This CDR3 has 16 residues. Per the germline V gene, CDR1 is MRHNA and CDR2 is SNTAGT. V lost 0 bases and J lost 1, with 10 bases in between. CDR3 in amino acids: CASSDSLVGSYNEQFF. The CDR3 coding sequence is TGTGCCAGCAGTGACTCCCTAGTAGGGTCCTACAATGAGCAGTTCTTC.

The genes are TRBV7-2 and TRBJ2-7, with D unresolved. The CDR3 is 11 amino acids. V shed 3 bases and J shed 7 bases, with 7 bases lying between them. Germline assignment: CDR1 SGHTA and CDR2 FQGNSA. Here the CDR3 DNA reads TGTGCCAGCAGCTTCACACGAGAGCAGTACTTC. Protein: CASSFTREQYF.